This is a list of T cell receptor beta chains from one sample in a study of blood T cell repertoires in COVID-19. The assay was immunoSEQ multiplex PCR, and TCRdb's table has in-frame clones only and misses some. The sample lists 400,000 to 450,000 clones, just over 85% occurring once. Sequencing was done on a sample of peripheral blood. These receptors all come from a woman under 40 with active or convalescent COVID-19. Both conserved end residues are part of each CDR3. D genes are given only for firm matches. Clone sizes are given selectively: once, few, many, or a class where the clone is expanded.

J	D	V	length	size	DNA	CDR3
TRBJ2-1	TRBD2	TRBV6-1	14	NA	TGTGCCAGCAGTGATAGCGGGGGGTACAATGAGCAGTTCTTC	CASSDSGGYNEQFF
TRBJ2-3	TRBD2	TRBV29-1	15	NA	TGCAGCGCCCTAGCGGGAGAACCTTTCACAGATACGCAGTATTTT	CSALAGEPFTDTQYF
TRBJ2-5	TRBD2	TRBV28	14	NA	TGTGCCAGCAAGCCCGGGGGGAGTCAAGAGACCCAGTACTTC	CASKPGGSQETQYF
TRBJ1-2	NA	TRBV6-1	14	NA	TGTGCCAGCAGTGAAAACGGGGGATCCTATGGCTACACCTTC	CASSENGGSYGYTF
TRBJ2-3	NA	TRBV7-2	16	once	TGTGCCAGCAGTTTCGTAGCTCAGGGGAACACAGATACGCAGTATTTT	CASSFVAQGNTDTQYF
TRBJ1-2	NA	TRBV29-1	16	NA	TGCAGCGTCGACCCACAGGGAGGGGAATTAAACTATGGCTACACCTTC	CSVDPQGGELNYGYTF
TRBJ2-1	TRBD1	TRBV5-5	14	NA	TGTGCCAGCAGCTTCGGGACAGGGATTGTAGAGCAGTTCTTC	CASSFGTGIVEQFF
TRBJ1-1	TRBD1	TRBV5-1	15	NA	TGCGCCAGCAGCTTGGGTGGGACAGCTCCTCTTGAAGCTTTCTTT	CASSLGGTAPLEAFF
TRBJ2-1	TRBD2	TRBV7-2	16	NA	TGTGCCAGCAGCGAACGGACTAGCGGGGGGAGGGTTGAGCAGTTCTTC	CASSERTSGGRVEQFF
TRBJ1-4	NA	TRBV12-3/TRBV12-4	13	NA	TGTGCCAGCAGCACAAATCAAGTAGAAAAACTGTTTTTT	CASSTNQVEKLFF
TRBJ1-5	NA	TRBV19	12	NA	TGTGCCAGTAGTATAGGTCGCCGGGCCCAGCATTTT	CASSIGRRAQHF
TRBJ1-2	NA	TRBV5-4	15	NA	TGTGCCAGCAGCTTGGGGAGGGGTGCAAACTATGGCTACACCTTC	CASSLGRGANYGYTF
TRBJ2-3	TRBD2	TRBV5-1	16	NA	TGCGCCAGCAGCTTACGGACTAGCGGGGGTCGGGATACGCAGTATTTT	CASSLRTSGGRDTQYF
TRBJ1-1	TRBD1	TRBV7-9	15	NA	TGTGCCAGCAGCTCTGGACAGGCATCAAACACTGAAGCTTTCTTT	CASSSGQASNTEAFF
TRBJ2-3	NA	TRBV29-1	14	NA	TGCAGCGTTACACAAAAGACAGTCACAGATACGCAGTATTTT	CSVTQKTVTDTQYF
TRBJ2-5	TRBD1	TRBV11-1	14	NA	TGTGCCAGCAGCTTCCAGACAGGGCGGGAGACCCAGTACTTC	CASSFQTGRETQYF
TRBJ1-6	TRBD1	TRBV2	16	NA	TGTGCCAGCAGAGAGGGACAGGGAGCCCCTAATTCACCCCTCCACTTT	CASREGQGAPNSPLHF
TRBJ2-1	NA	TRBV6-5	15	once	TGTGCCAGCAGTTACTCTGAGAGCTCCTACAATGAGCAGTTCTTC	CASSYSESSYNEQFF
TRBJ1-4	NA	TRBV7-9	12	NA	TGTGCCAGCAGCTCCACGGGTGAAAAACTGTTTTTT	CASSSTGEKLFF
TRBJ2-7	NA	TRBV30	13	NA	TGTGCCTGGAGTCTTGGAGAGACCTACGAGCAGTACTTC	CAWSLGETYEQYF
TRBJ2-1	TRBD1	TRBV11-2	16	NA	TGTGCCAGCAGTTTATCACCGGGACAGGGAATTAATGAGCAGTTCTTC	CASSLSPGQGINEQFF
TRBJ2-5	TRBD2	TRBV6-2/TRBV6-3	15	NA	TGTGCCAGCAGTCCGGGAGGTCGGGTCCAAGAGACCCAGTACTTC	CASSPGGRVQETQYF
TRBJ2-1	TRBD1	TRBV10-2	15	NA	TGCGCCAGCATTGATGGCGGGACAGGGTACAATGAGCAGTTCTTC	CASIDGGTGYNEQFF
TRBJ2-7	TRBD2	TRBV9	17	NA	TGTGCCAGCAGCGTAGGGATTAGCGGGATCACTACCTACGAGCAGTACTTC	CASSVGISGITTYEQYF
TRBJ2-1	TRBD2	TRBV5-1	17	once	TGCGCCAGCAGCTTGACCCCCGGGACTAGCGGGACAAATGAGCAGTTCTTC	CASSLTPGTSGTNEQFF
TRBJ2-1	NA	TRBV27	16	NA	TGTGCCAGCAGCTCTAGACTAATAAATAATAACAATGAGCAGTTCTTC	CASSSRLINNNNEQFF
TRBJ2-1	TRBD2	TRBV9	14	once	TGTGCCAGCAGCGTCACAGCGGGAGCCAATGAGCAGTTCTTC	CASSVTAGANEQFF
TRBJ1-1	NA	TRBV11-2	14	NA	TGTGCCAGCAGCTTAGATCTAAGGTTCAGGGAAGCTTTCTTT	CASSLDLRFREAFF
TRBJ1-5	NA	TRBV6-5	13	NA	TGTGCCAGCAGTCCGGGGACATCCCGGCCCCAGCATTTT	CASSPGTSRPQHF
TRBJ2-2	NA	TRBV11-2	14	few	TGTGCCAGCAGCTTAGGACCCCTAGCCGGGGAGCTGTTTTTT	CASSLGPLAGELFF
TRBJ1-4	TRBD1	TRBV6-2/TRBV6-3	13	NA	TGTGCCAGCAGTGACAGGGAGAATGAAAAACTGTTTTTT	CASSDRENEKLFF
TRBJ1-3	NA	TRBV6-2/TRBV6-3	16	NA	TGTGCCAGCAGTTACTCGTGGTCGGGGAGTGGAAACACCATATATTTT	CASSYSWSGSGNTIYF
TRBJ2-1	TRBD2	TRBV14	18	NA	TGTGCCAGCAGCCAGGGGCTAGCGGGGGGGTTGTTATTTAATGAGCAGTTCTTC	CASSQGLAGGLLFNEQFF
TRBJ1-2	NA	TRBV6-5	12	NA	TGTGCCAGCACCCGGACTGGATTTGGCTACACCTTC	CASTRTGFGYTF
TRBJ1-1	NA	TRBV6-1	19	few	TGTGCCAGCAGTGAACCGTGGTTTACAGCCGAATTTATCGACACTGAAGCTTTCTTT	CASSEPWFTAEFIDTEAFF
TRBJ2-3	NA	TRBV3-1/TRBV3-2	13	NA	TGTGCCAGCAGCCCGGGGTATGGGGATACGCAGTATTTT	CASSPGYGDTQYF
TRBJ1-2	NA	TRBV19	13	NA	TGTGCCAGTAGTATAGGGAGTAACTATGGCTACACCTTC	CASSIGSNYGYTF
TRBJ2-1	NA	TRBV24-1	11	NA	TGTGCCACCAGTAGGGGGAATGAGCAGTTCTTC	CATSRGNEQFF
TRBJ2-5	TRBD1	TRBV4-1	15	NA	TGCGCCAGCAGCACCGGGACAGGGGACCAAGAGACCCAGTACTTC	CASSTGTGDQETQYF
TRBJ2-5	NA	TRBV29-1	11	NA	TGCAGCGTTTTCTGGAGAGAGACCCAGTACTTC	CSVFWRETQYF
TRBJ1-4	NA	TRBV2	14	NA	TGTGCCAGCAGGGGGGGGACGGTAAATGAAAAACTGTTTTTT	CASRGGTVNEKLFF
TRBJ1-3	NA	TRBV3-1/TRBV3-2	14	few	TGTGCCAGCACCCCGACGGAGTCTGGAAACACCATATATTTT	CASTPTESGNTIYF
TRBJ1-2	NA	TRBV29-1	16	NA	TGCAGCGTTGAATCCCCCCGGGGGGGCCCACGCTATGGCTACACCTTC	CSVESPRGGPRYGYTF
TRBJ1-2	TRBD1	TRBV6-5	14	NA	TGTGCCAGCCAGGGACAGGGTTGGTACTATGGCTACACCTTC	CASQGQGWYYGYTF
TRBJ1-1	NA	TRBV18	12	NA	TGTGCCAGCTCCCCTCAGGGGCTTGGCGCTTTCTTT	CASSPQGLGAFF
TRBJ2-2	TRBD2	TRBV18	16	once	TGTGCCAGCTCACCCGTCGAGCGGGAGAACACCGGGGAGCTGTTTTTT	CASSPVERENTGELFF
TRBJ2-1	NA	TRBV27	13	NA	TGTGCCAGCAGTTTATCGTTACAGCCTGAGCAGTTCTTC	CASSLSLQPEQFF
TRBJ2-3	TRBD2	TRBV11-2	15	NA	TGTGCCAGCAGCCACGTAGCGGGAGGGTCGGATACGCAGTATTTT	CASSHVAGGSDTQYF
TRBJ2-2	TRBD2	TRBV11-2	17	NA	TGTGCCAGCAGCGTCTCCGGGACTAGCAAGGTTTACGGGGAGCTGTTTTTT	CASSVSGTSKVYGELFF
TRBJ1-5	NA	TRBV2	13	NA	TGTGCCAGCACTGGACAAGGCAATCAGCCCCAGCATTTT	CASTGQGNQPQHF
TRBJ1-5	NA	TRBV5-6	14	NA	TGTGCCAGCAGCTCCGGGACAAGGGGTTCGTCCCAGCATTTT	CASSSGTRGSSQHF
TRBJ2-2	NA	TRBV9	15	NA	TGTGCCAGCAGCACTACAGCACCCTCAGGGGGGGAGCTGTTTTTT	CASSTTAPSGGELFF
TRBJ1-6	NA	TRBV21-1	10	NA	TGTGCCAGCCGTGATTCACCCCTCCACTTT	CASRDSPLHF
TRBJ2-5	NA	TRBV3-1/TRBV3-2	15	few	TGTGCCAGCAGCCAAGATTCGGCAGGGTGGGAGACCCAGTACTTC	CASSQDSAGWETQYF
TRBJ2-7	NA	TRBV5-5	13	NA	TGTGCCAGCAGCCTCGGACACGACTACGAGCAGTACTTC	CASSLGHDYEQYF
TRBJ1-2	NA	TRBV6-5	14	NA	TGTGCCAGCAGGTACCGCACGAATCCGGGTGGCTACACCTTC	CASRYRTNPGGYTF
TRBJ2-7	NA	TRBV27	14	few	TGTGCCAGCAGTTTGGCCGGGAGCTCCTACGAGCAGTACTTC	CASSLAGSSYEQYF